This T cell receptor (beta chain) is from a study of control samples from healthy donors and cancer patients. Deletions cut 2 bases from V and 1 base from J, with 13 bases between. Germline-derived CDR1 and CDR2 are SGHRS and YFSETQ. This CDR3 has 15 residues. A note on this clone: Other DNA sequences of this sample code for an identical CDR3.

Repertoires were generated with immunoSEQ multiplex PCR, while TCRdb's copy carries only in-frame clones and drops some. The repertoire has 170,000 or so clones, around 90% of them found once; the top ten carry 1.4%. This chain uses TRBV5-1 with TRBJ2-7; D may be TRBD2 (5 bases). The TCR originated in a man aged 30 to 39 in good health. Input material: blood. The CDR3 reads CASSLIGGSSYEQYF. The DNA for the CDR3 is TGCGCCAGCAGCTTAATAGGAGGCTCTTCCTACGAGCAGTACTTC.